These 10 T cell receptor beta chains were sequenced from one sample in a study of shared clonotypes between healthy human individuals. Profiling relied on immunoSEQ multiplex PCR, and the TCRdb table lists in-frame clones only, not all of them. Found here are about 1 million clones, around 74% of them singletons; the top ten hold roughly 1.4%. Input material: memory CD4+ T cells sorted from blood. This sample's subset: CD45RA-negative fraction. The receptor source for this set is a man between 18 and 35 years old in good health.

This clone was counted between two and nine times. The J gene is TRBJ1-3, the V gene TRBV7-2; D possibly corresponds to TRBD1 (6 bases). This CDR3 spans 16 amino acids. Germline CDR1 and CDR2: SGHTA and FQGNSA. Trimming took off 1 base at V and 0 bases at J, with 10 bases between the two ends. The CDR3 protein is CASSLGQARSGNTIYF. CDR3 bases: TGTGCCAGCAGCTTAGGACAGGCCCGCTCTGGAAACACCATATATTTT.

This CDR3 reads CASSLQGAGTGELFF. The CDR3 DNA reads as TGTGCCAGCAGTCTGCAGGGCGCGGGAACCGGGGAGCTGTTTTTT. J is TRBJ2-2 and V is TRBV27, with D possibly TRBD2 on 6 matching bases. Trimming shortened V by 5 bases and J by 5 bases, and 15 bases separated the two germline ends. Germline CDR1 and CDR2: MNHEY and SMNVEV (reference sequence). The CDR3 contains 15 residues.

This rearrangement joins TRBV5-1 to TRBJ2-3, with D unresolved. V dropped 2 bases and J dropped 4 bases, with 8 bases sitting between them. Per germline, CDR1 SGHRS and CDR2 YFSETQ. The CDR3 consists of 13 residues. CDR3 protein: CASSLGIPDTQYF. The DNA of the CDR3 is TGCGCCAGCAGCTTAGGGATCCCAGATACGCAGTATTTT.

V gene TRBV5-6 combines with J gene TRBJ1-2; the D gene is possibly TRBD1 (6 bases). Trimming removed 0 bases from V and 3 bases from J, with 18 bases in between. The CDR3 contains 17 residues. Germline V gives CDR1 SGHDT, CDR2 YYEEEE. The CDR3 DNA reads as TGTGCCAGCAGCTTGGAGTCGGGGGGCGCAGCGGACTATGGCTACACCTTC. Translating gives CASSLESGGAADYGYTF.

The chain links TRBV18 to TRBJ1-4, with D unresolved. V gave up 2 bases and J gave up 6 bases, with 4 bases separating them. This CDR3 contains 12 residues. From germline, CDR1 is KGHSH and CDR2 LQKENI. The CDR3 nucleotides read TGTGCCAGCTCACCAGACGATGAAAAACTGTTTTTT. It encodes CASSPDDEKLFF.

A word on this clone: The same CDR3 is also encoded by other DNA sequences in this sample. In DNA, the CDR3 is TGTGCCACCAGCCGGGACAGGGGCTACGAGCAGTACTTC. It encodes CATSRDRGYEQYF. The chain combines TRBV15 with TRBJ2-7, with 10 bases identical to TRBD1. This CDR3 region has 13 residues. Germline loops: CDR1 LNHNV, CDR2 YYDKDF (reference sequence). Trimming took 5 bases from V and 3 from J; bases not matched to a gene: 1.

With regard to this clone: The junction and the germline gene differ at one end; a read error may be behind it. The gene calls are TRBV27 and TRBJ2-7; D remains unclear. Germline assignment: CDR1 MNHEY and CDR2 SMNVEV (reference sequence). The CDR3 sequence is 14 residues long. CDR3 amino acids: CASSLSQASHEQYF. The CDR3 DNA reads as TGTGCCAGCAGTTTATCGCAGGCCTCCCACGAGCAGTACTTC.

V and J are TRBV10-3 and TRBJ1-2, with 7 bases fitting TRBD1. CDR1 ENHRY and CDR2 SYGVKD come from the germline V gene. V shed 4 bases, J shed 7 bases, and the junction held 6 bases outside the gene matches. The length of the CDR3 is 13 residues. For the CDR3, the DNA is TGTGCCATCAGTGCGGACAGGCGGGGTGGCTACACCTTC. It is translated as CAISADRRGGYTF.

For the CDR3, the DNA is TGCAGCGTCGAGGTTAACTATGGCTACACCTTC. This sequence encodes CSVEVNYGYTF. This sequence joins TRBV29-1 and TRBJ1-2; D is undetermined. In germline, CDR1 is SQVTM, CDR2 ANQGSEA. Trimming removed 6 bases at V and 1 base at J, with 6 bases between. CDR3 length: 11 residues. The whole variable domain, remainder taken from reference TRBV29-1 and TRBJ1-2, is SAVISQKPSRDICQRGTSLTIQCQVDSQVTMMFWYRQQPGQSLTLIATANQGSEATYESGFVIDKFPISRPNLTFSTLTVSNMSPEDSSIYLCSVEVNYGYTFGSGTRLTVV.

J is TRBJ2-7 and V is TRBV10-3, with TRBD2 matching 9 bases. This CDR3 is 14 amino acids long. In germline, CDR1 is ENHRY, CDR2 SYGVKD. The ends lost 4 bases at V and 3 bases at J; junction bases unmatched: 4. CDR3 sequence: CAISGSTSGYEQYF. The DNA of the CDR3 is TGTGCCATCAGTGGGTCGACTAGCGGCTACGAGCAGTACTTC.